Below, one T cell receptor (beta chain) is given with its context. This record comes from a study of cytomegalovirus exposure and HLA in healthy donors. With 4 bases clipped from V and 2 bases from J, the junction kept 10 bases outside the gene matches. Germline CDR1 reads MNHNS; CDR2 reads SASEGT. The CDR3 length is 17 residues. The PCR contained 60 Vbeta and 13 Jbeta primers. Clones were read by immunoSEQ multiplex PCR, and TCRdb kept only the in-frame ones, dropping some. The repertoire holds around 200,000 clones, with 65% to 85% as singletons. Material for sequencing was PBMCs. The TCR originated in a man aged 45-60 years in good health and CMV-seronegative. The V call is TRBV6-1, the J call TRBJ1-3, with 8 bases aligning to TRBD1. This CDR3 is CASSAQGAGVAGNTIYF. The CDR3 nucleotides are TGTGCCAGCAGTGCCCAGGGGGCCGGTGTAGCTGGAAACACCATATATTTT.